The next 22 T cell receptor beta chains were all read from a single sample in a study of blood T cell repertoires in COVID-19. Sequenced by immunoSEQ multiplex PCR; TCRdb stores in-frame clones only, minus some. The top ten clones hold around 3.9% of a sample with roughly 100,000 clones, roughly 87% of them seen once. The sample consisted of peripheral blood. The receptors were gathered from a man aged 45-65 years with acute or convalescent COVID-19.

This clone was detected once. This sequence joins TRBV7-9 and TRBJ2-1, with D possibly TRBD2 on 6 matching bases. This CDR3 region has 14 residues. Germline V gene lookup returns CDR1 SEHNR and CDR2 FQNEAQ (reference sequence). The V end was cut by 4 bases, the J end by 4 bases, with 11 bases between. The CDR3 reads CASSSLGLYNEQFF. The CDR3 coding sequence is TGTGCCAGCAGCTCCCTTGGACTATACAATGAGCAGTTCTTC.

The genes are TRBV6-6 and TRBJ2-5; a weak D match, TRBD2 (5 bases). Germline CDR1 and CDR2: MNHNY and SVGAGI (reference sequence). This CDR3 is built from 11 residues. Trimming stripped 7 bases from V and 6 bases from J, with 9 bases between. The CDR3 is CASNYGKTQYF. The DNA of the CDR3 is TGTGCCAGCAACTACGGGAAGACCCAGTACTTC.

This chain uses TRBV7-9 with TRBJ2-1; 13 positions agree with TRBD2. The CDR3 runs 14 residues. Germline CDR1 SEHNR, CDR2 FQNEAQ (reference sequence). After removal of 3 bases from V and 7 bases from J, the junction contained 0 bases not matched to a gene. CDR3 in amino acids: CASSLTSGGNEQFF. CDR3 bases: TGTGCCAGCAGCTTGACTAGCGGGGGGAATGAGCAGTTCTTC.

The chain couples TRBV10-3 to TRBJ1-4; maybe TRBD1 (6 bases). This CDR3 has 15 amino acids. The V gene's germline CDR1 is ENHRY and CDR2 SYGVKD. The V gene lost 2 bases and the J gene lost 4 bases, with 11 bases spanning the gap. The CDR3 loop is CAISEMGGLNEKLFF. The DNA of the CDR3 is TGTGCCATCAGTGAGATGGGGGGGCTTAATGAAAAACTGTTTTTT.

The chain uses TRBV7-3 and TRBJ2-2; tentative D call: TRBD1 (6 bases). Germline-derived CDR1 and CDR2 are SGHTA and FQGTGA. The CDR3 is 16 residues long. The germline V and J ends were trimmed by 5 bases and 5 bases, with 18 bases remaining between them. CDR3 amino acids: CASSPVRAGVTGELFF. DNA of the CDR3: TGTGCCAGCAGCCCGGTCAGGGCAGGGGTGACCGGGGAGCTGTTTTTT.

This clone was seen a few times. The V call is TRBV4-1, the J call TRBJ2-1, with TRBD2 as a possible D gene (6 bases). The CDR3 loop spans 16 amino acids. Trimming pared 4 bases from V and 1 base from J, leaving 14 bases between. CDR1 MGHRA and CDR2 YSYEKL come from the germline V gene. For the CDR3, the DNA is TGCGCCAGCAGCCCGGAGGGCCTAGGGTCCTACAATGAGCAGTTCTTC. Amino acids: CASSPEGLGSYNEQFF.

The CDR3 coding sequence is TGTGCCAGCAGTTCCCGGGGGGGATACAATGAGCAGTTCTTC. The encoded protein is CASSSRGGYNEQFF. The gene calls are TRBV27 and TRBJ2-1; 8 bases are a match to TRBD2. V lost 4 bases and J lost 4; bases outside the gene matches: 3. Germline lookup yields CDR1 MNHEY and CDR2 SMNVEV (reference sequence). CDR3 size: 14 residues.

The chain joins TRBV5-5 to TRBJ2-2; 11 bases are a match to TRBD1. V shed 6 bases, J shed 4 bases, and the junction held 8 bases outside the gene matches. Germline V lookup: CDR1 SGHKS, CDR2 YYEKEE (reference sequence). This CDR3 has 16 amino acids. The CDR3 reads CASTLGQGVITGELFF. The CDR3 DNA is TGTGCCAGCACCCTGGGACAGGGGGTCATCACCGGGGAGCTGTTTTTT.

The chain combines TRBV7-6 with TRBJ1-1; no clear D gene. The germline V gene encodes CDR1 SGHVS and CDR2 FNYEAQ. V was shortened by 5 bases and J by 5 bases, with 9 bases between the two germline ends. CDR3 size: 12 residues. Here the CDR3 DNA reads TGTGCCAGCAGCCCTCGACTGACTGAAGCTTTCTTT. Protein: CASSPRLTEAFF. Complete variable domain (other parts from reference TRBV7-6 and TRBJ1-1): GAGVSQSPRYKVTKRGQDVALRCDPISGHVSLYWYRQALGQGPEFLTYFNYEAQQDKSGLPNDRFSAERPEGSISTLTIQRTEQRDSAMYRCASSPRLTEAFFGQGTRLTVV.

The chain links TRBV19 to TRBJ2-2, with 11 bases lining up with TRBD2. V lost 6 bases, J lost 5 bases, and 11 bases stayed unmatched. The germline V gene has CDR1 LNHDA and CDR2 SQIVND (reference sequence). The CDR3 runs to 17 residues. CDR3 sequence: CASSPGLADGGTGELFF. CDR3 sequence (DNA): TGTGCCAGTAGCCCGGGACTAGCGGACGGTGGTACCGGGGAGCTGTTTTTT.

The J gene is TRBJ2-5, the V gene TRBV9; 13 bases map to TRBD2. Germline values: CDR1 SGDLS, CDR2 YYNGEE. The J segment lost 5 bases and the V segment lost 4 bases, leaving 5 bases of the junction unmatched. The CDR3 has 15 residues. The DNA for the CDR3 is TGTGCCAGCAGCTTAGGACTAGCGGGGGAGGAGACCCAGTACTTC. Its translation: CASSLGLAGEETQYF.

This rearrangement joins TRBV6-2 or TRBV6-3 to TRBJ2-2, with TRBD2 identical over 15 bases. CDR1 is MNHEY, CDR2 SVGEGT, per germline. V was pared by 5 bases and J by 6 bases, with 7 bases of the junction left unmatched. There are 17 residues in the CDR3. The CDR3 loop reads CASSTGLAGGPAGELFF. CDR3 DNA sequence: TGTGCCAGCAGTACCGGACTAGCGGGAGGGCCCGCCGGGGAGCTGTTTTTT.

The J gene is TRBJ1-5, the V gene TRBV25-1, with a possible D match to TRBD1 (5 bases). The V gene's germline CDR1 is MGHDK and CDR2 SYGVNS. V dropped 5 bases and J dropped 0 bases, with 11 bases sitting between them. There are 15 residues in the CDR3. DNA of the CDR3: TGTGCCAGCAGTTCCCAGACAGATAGCAATCAGCCCCAGCATTTT. It is translated as CASSSQTDSNQPQHF.

The chain links TRBV6-5 to TRBJ1-5; tentatively, D is TRBD1 (6 bases). V dropped 4 bases and J dropped 3 bases, with 10 bases sitting between them. Germline assignment: CDR1 MNHEY and CDR2 SVGAGI. The CDR3 runs to 14 residues. The CDR3 DNA is TGTGCCAGCAGTTCGGACAGAAACAATCAGCCCCAGCATTTT. Protein: CASSSDRNNQPQHF.

This chain connects TRBV7-6 to TRBJ2-7; weak D call: TRBD2 (6 bases). CDR3 length: 15 amino acids. CDR1 SGHVS and CDR2 FNYEAQ come from the germline V gene. V was trimmed by 2 bases and J by 3 bases, leaving 14 bases between them. The chain's CDR3 is CASSLQDMGGYEQYF. CDR3 in DNA: TGTGCCAGCAGCTTACAGGACATGGGAGGCTACGAGCAGTACTTC.

The chain couples TRBV7-9 to TRBJ1-5; 11 bases map to TRBD1. The CDR3 has 15 amino acids. Germline CDR1 SEHNR, CDR2 FQNEAQ (reference sequence). V lost 5 bases, J lost 3 bases, and 3 bases stayed unmatched. CDR3 bases: TGTGCCAGCAGCCGGACAGGGGGCCCCAATCAGCCCCAGCATTTT. Translation gives CASSRTGGPNQPQHF.

This clone was counted only a few times. The chain joins TRBV6-1 to TRBJ2-7; 12 bases fit TRBD1. CDR1 is MNHNS and CDR2 is SASEGT in the germline V gene. V gave up 3 bases and J gave up 3 bases; unmatched junction bases: 6. The CDR3 contains 16 residues. CDR3 bases: TGTGCCAGCAGTGATTTCGGGACAGGGGGCGGCTACGAGCAGTACTTC. It encodes CASSDFGTGGGYEQYF.

This chain uses TRBV5-4 with TRBJ2-3, with 9 nucleotides matching TRBD2. The CDR3 has 15 residues. The germline gives CDR1 SGHNT, CDR2 YYREEE (reference sequence). V shed 3 bases, J shed 6 bases, and the junction held 8 bases outside the gene matches. The CDR3 DNA follows: TGTGCCAGCAGCTCCCAGCGGGGGGCCGGGGATACGCAGTATTTT. This codes for CASSSQRGAGDTQYF. The variable domain in full, completed from reference TRBV5-4 and TRBJ2-3, reads ETGVTQSPTHLIKTRGQQVTLRCSSQSGHNTVSWYQQALGQGPQFIFQYYREEENGRGNFPPRFSGLQFPNYSSELNVNALELDDSALYLCASSSQRGAGDTQYFGPGTRLTVL.

This clone was recorded only once. The V gene is TRBV28, the J gene TRBJ1-5, with D hard to call. V gave up 7 bases and J gave up 3 bases, with 13 bases separating them. CDR3 length equals 14 residues. Germline loops: CDR1 MDHEN, CDR2 SYDVKM. The CDR3 DNA sequence: TGTGCCAGCACCAAAGCCAGGTACAATCAGCCCCAGCATTTT. This sequence encodes CASTKARYNQPQHF.

V is TRBV5-6 and J is TRBJ2-3, with 10 bases fitting TRBD1. Germline-derived CDR1 and CDR2 are SGHDT and YYEEEE. The CDR3 is 16 amino acids. The junction had 8 bases not matched to a gene; V was cut back by 3 bases and J by 4 bases. The CDR3 DNA reads TGTGCCAGCAGCTCCGCCCGGACAGGGGGGTCAGATACGCAGTATTTT. It encodes CASSSARTGGSDTQYF. Full variable domain (remainder filled in from reference TRBV5-6 and TRBJ2-3): DAGVTQSPTHLIKTRGQQVTLRCSPKSGHDTVSWYQQALGQGPQFIFQYYEEEERQRGNFPDRFSGHQFPNYSSELNVNALLLGDSALYLCASSSARTGGSDTQYFGPGTRLTVL.

The genes are TRBV4-1 and TRBJ1-2; D is undetermined. This CDR3 is built from 15 residues. The V end lost 0 bases, the J end lost 6 bases, and 14 bases lay between the germline ends. Per the germline V gene, CDR1 is MGHRA and CDR2 is YSYEKL. The CDR3 region has the DNA TGCGCCAGCAGCCAAGAGCGCGGAAACAAAGATGGCTACACCTTC. Protein product: CASSQERGNKDGYTF.

This clone was recorded once. The chain combines TRBV7-3 with TRBJ1-6; 9 bases align to TRBD1. V shed 5 bases and J 6 bases; nucleotides not matched to a gene: 5. CDR1 SGHTA and CDR2 FQGTGA come from the germline V gene. CDR3 length: 15 residues. CDR3 sequence: CASSPGQGSNSPLHF. CDR3 bases: TGTGCCAGCAGCCCCGGACAGGGGAGTAATTCACCCCTCCACTTT.